In its sample, the clone carrying this T cell receptor beta chain was seen a few times. Every donor provided around 9.3 milliliters of peripheral blood. Extractions gave at least 6 micrograms of total RNA per sample. This sample was included in a study of blood T cells in healthy people across ages. The CDR3 is 16 residues long. The J segment lost 4 bases and the V segment lost 0 bases, leaving 1 base of the junction unmatched. The germline CDR1 and CDR2 sequences are MGHRA and YSYEKL. Using a J-beta primer mix together with a sample-barcoded 5' primer, a second PCR was run for about 7 to 12 cycles. From the 5' RACE reads, TCRdb called clonotypes with MiXCR, one entry per CDR3 protein. The sample lists some 640,000 distinct CDR3 sequences; 45% to 50% were seen once.

This sequence joins TRBV4-1 and TRBJ2-3; 13 bases align to TRBD2. The source material was blood. The clonotype originates from a woman aged 55-70 years in good health. Here the CDR3 DNA reads TGCGCCAGCAGCCAAGATGGACTAGCGGGAGCAGATACGCAGTATTTT. Translated, it gives CASSQDGLAGADTQYF.